This T cell receptor (beta chain) was identified in a study of CD8 T cells in Susac syndrome. Study-wide points: Acknowledgment was made by the study that its TCR sequencing and HLA analysis involved a relatively small number of individuals.

Sequencing targeted TCR beta in T cells from blood (CD8+ and CD4+). The multiple sclerosis controls were treatment-naive patients, and their relapsing-remitting disease was stable or active. CDR3 length: 15 residues. The V gene lost 6 bases and the J gene lost 4 bases, with 21 bases spanning the gap. Germline-derived CDR1 and CDR2 are GTSNPN and SVGIG (reference sequence). The RNA, about 0.45 to 1 ug, was put through reverse transcription using random hexamers. An immunoSEQ multiplex PCR amplified TCR beta CDR3 over 54 Vbeta and 13 Jbeta. TCRdb used MiXCR to reprocess the immunoSEQ multiplex PCR reads, holding one entry per CDR3 protein. Of hundreds of thousands of distinct CDR3 sequences in the sample, roughly 84% were seen once. Worth noting for this clonotype: Its antigen is unidentified.

Sequencing was performed on CD8+ T cells from PBMCs. This TCR was sampled from a human donor with multiple sclerosis. The J gene is TRBJ1-2, the V gene TRBV30; D is perhaps TRBD1 (6 bases). The CDR3 DNA follows: TGTGCCTGCGAGGCCCCAGCAGGGGCAGCCTATGGCTACACCTTC. Translation gives CACEAPAGAAYGYTF.